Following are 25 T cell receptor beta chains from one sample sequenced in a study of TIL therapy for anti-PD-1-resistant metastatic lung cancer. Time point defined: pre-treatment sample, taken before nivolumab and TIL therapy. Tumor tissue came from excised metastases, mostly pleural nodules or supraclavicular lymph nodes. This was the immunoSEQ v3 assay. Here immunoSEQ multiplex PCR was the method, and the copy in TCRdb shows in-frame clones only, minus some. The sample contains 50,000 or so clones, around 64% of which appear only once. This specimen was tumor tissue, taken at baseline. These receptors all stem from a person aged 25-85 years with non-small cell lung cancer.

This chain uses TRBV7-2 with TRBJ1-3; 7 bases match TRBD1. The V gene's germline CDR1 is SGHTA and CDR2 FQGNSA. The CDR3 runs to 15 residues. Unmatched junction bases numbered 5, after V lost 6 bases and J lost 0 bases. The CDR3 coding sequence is TGTGCCAGCAGTAAAAACAGGGGCTCTGGAAACACCATATATTTT. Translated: CASSKNRGSGNTIYF.

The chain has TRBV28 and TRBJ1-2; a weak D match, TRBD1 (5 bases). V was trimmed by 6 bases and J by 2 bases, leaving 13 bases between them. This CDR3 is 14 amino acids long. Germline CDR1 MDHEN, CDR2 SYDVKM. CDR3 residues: CASSPGRSNYGYTF. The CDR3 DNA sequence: TGTGCCAGCAGCCCAGGGAGGTCGAACTATGGCTACACCTTC.

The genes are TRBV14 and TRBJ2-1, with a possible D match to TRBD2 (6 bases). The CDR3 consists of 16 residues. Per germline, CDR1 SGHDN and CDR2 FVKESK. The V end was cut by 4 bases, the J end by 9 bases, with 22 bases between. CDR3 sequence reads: CASSLFGGNSGGEQFF. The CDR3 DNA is TGTGCCAGCAGCCTGTTCGGGGGTAATAGCGGCGGTGAGCAGTTCTTC.

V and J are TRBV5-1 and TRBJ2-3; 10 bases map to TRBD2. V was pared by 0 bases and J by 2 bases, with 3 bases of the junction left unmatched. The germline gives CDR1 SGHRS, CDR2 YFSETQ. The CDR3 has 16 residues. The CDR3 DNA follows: TGCGCCAGCAGCTTGGCACTAGCGGGGAACACAGATACGCAGTATTTT. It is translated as CASSLALAGNTDTQYF.

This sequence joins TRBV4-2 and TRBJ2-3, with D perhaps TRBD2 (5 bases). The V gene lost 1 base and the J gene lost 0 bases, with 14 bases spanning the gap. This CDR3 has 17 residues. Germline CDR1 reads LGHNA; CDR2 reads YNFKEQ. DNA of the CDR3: TGTGCCAGCAGCCAAGGTGAGGGAGACCTTAGCACAGATACGCAGTATTTT. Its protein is CASSQGEGDLSTDTQYF.

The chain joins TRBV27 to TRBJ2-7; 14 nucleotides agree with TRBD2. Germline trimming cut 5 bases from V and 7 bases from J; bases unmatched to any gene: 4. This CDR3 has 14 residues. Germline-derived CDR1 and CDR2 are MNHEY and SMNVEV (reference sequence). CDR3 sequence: CASSPGLAGVEQYF. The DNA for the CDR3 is TGTGCCAGCAGTCCGGGACTAGCGGGAGTGGAGCAGTACTTC.

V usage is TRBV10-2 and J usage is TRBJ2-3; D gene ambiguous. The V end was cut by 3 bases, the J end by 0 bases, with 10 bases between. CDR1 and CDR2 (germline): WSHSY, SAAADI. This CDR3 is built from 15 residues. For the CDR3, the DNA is TGCGCCAGCAGTGATCGGCGGTTGAGCACAGATACGCAGTATTTT. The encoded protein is CASSDRRLSTDTQYF.

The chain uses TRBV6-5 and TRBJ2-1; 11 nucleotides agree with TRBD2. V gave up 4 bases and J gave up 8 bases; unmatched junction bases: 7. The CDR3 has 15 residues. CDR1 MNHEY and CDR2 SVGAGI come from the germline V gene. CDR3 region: CASSSPSGGTYEQFF. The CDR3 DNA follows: TGTGCCAGCAGTTCCCCTAGCGGGGGGACTTATGAGCAGTTCTTC.

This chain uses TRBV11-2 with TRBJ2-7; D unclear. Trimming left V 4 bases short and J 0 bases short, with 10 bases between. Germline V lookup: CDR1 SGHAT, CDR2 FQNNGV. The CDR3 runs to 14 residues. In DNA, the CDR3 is TGTGCCAGCAGCTCCACCACCCTCTCCTACGAGCAGTACTTC. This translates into CASSSTTLSYEQYF.

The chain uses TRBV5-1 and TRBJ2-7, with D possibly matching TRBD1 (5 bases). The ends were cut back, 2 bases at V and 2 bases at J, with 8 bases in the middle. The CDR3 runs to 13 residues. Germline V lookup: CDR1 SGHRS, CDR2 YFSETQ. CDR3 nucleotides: TGCGCCAGCAGCTTTGGGGCACCCTACGAGCAGTACTTC. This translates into CASSFGAPYEQYF.

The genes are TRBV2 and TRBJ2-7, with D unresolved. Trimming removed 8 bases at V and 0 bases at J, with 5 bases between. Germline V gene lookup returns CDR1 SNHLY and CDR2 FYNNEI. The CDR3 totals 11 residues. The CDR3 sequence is CASFLSYEQYF. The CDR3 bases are TGTGCCAGCTTCCTCTCCTACGAGCAGTACTTC.

CDR3 DNA sequence: TGTGCCACCATGCTGACAGGCGGCGCAGGAGAGACCCAGTACTTC. Its protein is CATMLTGGAGETQYF. V gene TRBV7-6 combines with J gene TRBJ2-5, with a possible D match to TRBD1 (6 bases). Trimming cost V 10 bases and J 4 bases, with 22 bases left between them. The CDR3 runs to 15 residues. CDR1 is SGHVS, CDR2 FNYEAQ, per germline.

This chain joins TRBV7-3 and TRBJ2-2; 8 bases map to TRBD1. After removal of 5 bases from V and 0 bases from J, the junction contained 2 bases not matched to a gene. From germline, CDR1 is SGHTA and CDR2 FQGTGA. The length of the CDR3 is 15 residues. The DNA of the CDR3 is TGTGCCAGCAGCCGGACAGGGTCGAACACCGGGGAGCTGTTTTTT. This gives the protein CASSRTGSNTGELFF.

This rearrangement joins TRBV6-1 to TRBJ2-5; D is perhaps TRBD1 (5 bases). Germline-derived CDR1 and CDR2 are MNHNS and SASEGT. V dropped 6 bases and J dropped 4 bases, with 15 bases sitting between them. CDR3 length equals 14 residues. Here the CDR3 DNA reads TGTGCCAGCAGCCTGATGGGGCGGCGAGAGACCCAGTACTTC. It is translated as CASSLMGRRETQYF.

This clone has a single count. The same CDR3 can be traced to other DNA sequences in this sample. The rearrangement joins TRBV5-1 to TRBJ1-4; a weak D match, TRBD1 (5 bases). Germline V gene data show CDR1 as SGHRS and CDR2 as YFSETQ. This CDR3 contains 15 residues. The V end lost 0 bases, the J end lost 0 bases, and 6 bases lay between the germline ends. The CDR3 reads CASSLGTTTNEKLFF. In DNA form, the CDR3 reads TGCGCCAGCAGCTTGGGGACAACAACTAATGAAAAACTGTTTTTT.

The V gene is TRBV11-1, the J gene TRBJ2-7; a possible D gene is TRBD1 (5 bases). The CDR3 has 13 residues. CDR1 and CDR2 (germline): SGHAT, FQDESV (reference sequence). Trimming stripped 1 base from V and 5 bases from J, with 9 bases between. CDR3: CASSLVQGNEQYF. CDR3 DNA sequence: TGTGCCAGCAGCTTAGTGCAGGGCAACGAGCAGTACTTC.

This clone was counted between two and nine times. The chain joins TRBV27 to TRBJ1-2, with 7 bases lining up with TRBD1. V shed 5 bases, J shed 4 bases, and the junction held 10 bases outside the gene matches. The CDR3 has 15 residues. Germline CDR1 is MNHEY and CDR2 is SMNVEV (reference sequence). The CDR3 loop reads CASSPTGREGYGYTF. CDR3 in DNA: TGTGCCAGCAGTCCGACAGGGAGGGAGGGCTATGGCTACACCTTC.

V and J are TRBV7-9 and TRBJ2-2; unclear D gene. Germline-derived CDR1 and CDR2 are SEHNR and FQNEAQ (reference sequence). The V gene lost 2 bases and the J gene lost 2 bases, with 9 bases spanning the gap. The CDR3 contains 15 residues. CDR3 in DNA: TGTGCCAGCAGCTTATCAAGCGTTAACACCGGGGAGCTGTTTTTT. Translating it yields CASSLSSVNTGELFF.

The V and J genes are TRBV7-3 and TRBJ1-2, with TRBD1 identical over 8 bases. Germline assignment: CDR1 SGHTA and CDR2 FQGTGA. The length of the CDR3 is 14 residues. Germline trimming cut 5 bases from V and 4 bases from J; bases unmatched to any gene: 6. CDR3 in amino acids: CASSPGQGPYGYTF. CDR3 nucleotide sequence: TGTGCCAGCAGCCCTGGACAGGGCCCCTATGGCTACACCTTC.

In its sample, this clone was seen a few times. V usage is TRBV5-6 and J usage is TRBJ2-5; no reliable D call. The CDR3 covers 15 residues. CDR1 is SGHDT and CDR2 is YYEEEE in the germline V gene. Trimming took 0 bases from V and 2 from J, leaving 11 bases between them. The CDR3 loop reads CASSLGLGIQETQYF. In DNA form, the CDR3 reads TGTGCCAGCAGCTTGGGGCTGGGGATACAAGAGACCCAGTACTTC.

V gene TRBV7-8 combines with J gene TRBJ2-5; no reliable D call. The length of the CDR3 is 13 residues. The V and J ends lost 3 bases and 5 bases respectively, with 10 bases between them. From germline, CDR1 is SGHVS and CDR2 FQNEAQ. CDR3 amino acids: CASSFRLLETQYF. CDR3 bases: TGTGCCAGCAGCTTCCGATTACTTGAGACCCAGTACTTC. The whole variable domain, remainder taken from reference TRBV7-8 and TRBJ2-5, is GAGVSQSPRYKVAKRGQDVALRCDPISGHVSLFWYQQALGQGPEFLTYFQNEAQLDKSGLPSDRFFAERPEGSVSTLKIQRTQQEDSAVYLCASSFRLLETQYFGPGTRLLVL.

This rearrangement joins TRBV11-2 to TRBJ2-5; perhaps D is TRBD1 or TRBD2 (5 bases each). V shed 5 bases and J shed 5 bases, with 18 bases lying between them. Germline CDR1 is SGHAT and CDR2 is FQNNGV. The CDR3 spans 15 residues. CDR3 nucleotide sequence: TGTGCCAGCAGCCCCGAGGGGACCCCCGGGGAGACCCAGTACTTC. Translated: CASSPEGTPGETQYF.

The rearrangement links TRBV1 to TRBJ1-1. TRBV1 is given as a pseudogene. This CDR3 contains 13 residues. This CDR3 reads CTSSHEGSTEAFF. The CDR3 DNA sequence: TGCACCAGCAGCCACGAGGGGAGCACTGAAGCTTTCTTT.

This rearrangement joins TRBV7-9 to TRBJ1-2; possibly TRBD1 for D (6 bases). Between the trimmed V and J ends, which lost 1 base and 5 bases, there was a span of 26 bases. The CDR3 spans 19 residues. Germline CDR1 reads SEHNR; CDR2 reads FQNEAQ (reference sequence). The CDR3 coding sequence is TGTGCCAGCAGCTTAGGTGGGGGGGACACTCACCTCCGGCTTTATGGCTACACCTTC. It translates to CASSLGGGDTHLRLYGYTF.

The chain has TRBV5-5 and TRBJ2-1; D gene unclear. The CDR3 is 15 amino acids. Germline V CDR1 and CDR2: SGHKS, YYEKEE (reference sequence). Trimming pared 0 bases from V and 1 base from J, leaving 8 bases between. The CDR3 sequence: CASSLGASSYNEQFF. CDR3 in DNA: TGTGCCAGCAGCTTGGGGGCTTCTTCCTACAATGAGCAGTTCTTC.